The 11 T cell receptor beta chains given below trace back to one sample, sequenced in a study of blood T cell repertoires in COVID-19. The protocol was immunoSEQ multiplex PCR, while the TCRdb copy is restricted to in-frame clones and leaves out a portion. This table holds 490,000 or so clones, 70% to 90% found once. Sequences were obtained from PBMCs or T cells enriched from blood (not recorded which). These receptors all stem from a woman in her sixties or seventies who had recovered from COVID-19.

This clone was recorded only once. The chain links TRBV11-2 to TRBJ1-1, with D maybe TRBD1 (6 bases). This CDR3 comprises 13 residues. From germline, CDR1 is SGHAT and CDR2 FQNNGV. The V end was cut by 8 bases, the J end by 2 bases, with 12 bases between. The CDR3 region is CASLGGGNTEAFF. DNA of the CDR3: TGTGCCAGCCTAGGGGGGGGCAACACTGAAGCTTTCTTT.

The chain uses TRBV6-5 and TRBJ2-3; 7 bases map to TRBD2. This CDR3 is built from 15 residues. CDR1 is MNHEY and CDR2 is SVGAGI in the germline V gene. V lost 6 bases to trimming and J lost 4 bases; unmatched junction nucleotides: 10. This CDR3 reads CASRAATSWADTQYF. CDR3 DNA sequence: TGTGCCAGCAGGGCTGCGACTAGCTGGGCAGATACGCAGTATTTT.

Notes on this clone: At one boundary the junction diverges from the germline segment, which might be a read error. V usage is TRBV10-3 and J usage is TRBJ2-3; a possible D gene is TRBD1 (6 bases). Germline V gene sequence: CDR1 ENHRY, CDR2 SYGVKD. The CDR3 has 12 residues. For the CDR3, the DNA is TGTGCCATCTGGCAAGGGGGAGATACACAGTATTTT. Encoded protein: CAIWQGGDTQYF.

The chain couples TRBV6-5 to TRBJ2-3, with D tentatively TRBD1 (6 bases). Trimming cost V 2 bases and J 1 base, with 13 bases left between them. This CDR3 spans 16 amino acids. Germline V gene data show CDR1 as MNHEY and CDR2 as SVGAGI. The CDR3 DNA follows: TGTGCCAGCAGTTACGTTCGGACAGAGGGCACAGATACGCAGTATTTT. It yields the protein CASSYVRTEGTDTQYF.

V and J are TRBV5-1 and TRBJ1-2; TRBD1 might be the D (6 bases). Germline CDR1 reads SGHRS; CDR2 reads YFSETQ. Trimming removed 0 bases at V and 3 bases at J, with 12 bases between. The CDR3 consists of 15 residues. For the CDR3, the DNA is TGCGCCAGCAGCTTGGGCTCAGGGGTCGACTATGGCTACACCTTC. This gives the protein CASSLGSGVDYGYTF.

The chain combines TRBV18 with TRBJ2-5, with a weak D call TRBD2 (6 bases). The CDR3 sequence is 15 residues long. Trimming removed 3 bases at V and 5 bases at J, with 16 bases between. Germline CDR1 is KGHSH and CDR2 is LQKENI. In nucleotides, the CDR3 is TGTGCCAGCTCACCGCGGTCGGGGGTCGGGGAGACCCAGTACTTC. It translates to CASSPRSGVGETQYF.

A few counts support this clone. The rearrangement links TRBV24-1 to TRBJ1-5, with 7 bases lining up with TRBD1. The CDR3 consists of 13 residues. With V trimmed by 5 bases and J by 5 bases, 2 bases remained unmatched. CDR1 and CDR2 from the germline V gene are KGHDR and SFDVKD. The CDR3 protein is CATSGRGDQPQHF. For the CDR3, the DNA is TGTGCCACCAGTGGCAGGGGGGATCAGCCCCAGCATTTT.

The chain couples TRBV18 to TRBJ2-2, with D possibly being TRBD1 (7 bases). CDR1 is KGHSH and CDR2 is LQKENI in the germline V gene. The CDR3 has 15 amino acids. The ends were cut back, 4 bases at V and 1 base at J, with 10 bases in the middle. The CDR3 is CASSRQGGNTGELFF. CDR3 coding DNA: TGTGCCAGCTCACGACAGGGAGGGAACACCGGGGAGCTGTTTTTT.

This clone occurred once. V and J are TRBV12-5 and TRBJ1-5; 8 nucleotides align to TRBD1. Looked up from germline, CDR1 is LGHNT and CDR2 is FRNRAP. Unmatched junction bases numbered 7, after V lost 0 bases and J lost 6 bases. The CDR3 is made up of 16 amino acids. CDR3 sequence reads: CASGLVLGQGAQPQHF. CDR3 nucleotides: TGTGCTAGTGGTTTGGTACTGGGGCAGGGGGCTCAGCCCCAGCATTTT.

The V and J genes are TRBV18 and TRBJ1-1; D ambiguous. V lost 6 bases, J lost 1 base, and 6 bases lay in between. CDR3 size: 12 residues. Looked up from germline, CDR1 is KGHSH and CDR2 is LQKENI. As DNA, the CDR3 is TGTGCCAGCTCCGAGTCGAACACTGAAGCTTTCTTT. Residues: CASSESNTEAFF.

The chain's CDR3 is CAWIRGPSNTEAFF. The CDR3 DNA is TGTGCCTGGATTAGGGGTCCGTCGAACACTGAAGCTTTCTTT. The rearrangement joins TRBV30 to TRBJ1-1; D is perhaps TRBD1 (5 bases). CDR3 size: 14 residues. Trimming stripped 4 bases from V and 1 base from J, with 13 bases between. Per the germline V gene, CDR1 is GTSNPN and CDR2 is SVGIG (reference sequence).